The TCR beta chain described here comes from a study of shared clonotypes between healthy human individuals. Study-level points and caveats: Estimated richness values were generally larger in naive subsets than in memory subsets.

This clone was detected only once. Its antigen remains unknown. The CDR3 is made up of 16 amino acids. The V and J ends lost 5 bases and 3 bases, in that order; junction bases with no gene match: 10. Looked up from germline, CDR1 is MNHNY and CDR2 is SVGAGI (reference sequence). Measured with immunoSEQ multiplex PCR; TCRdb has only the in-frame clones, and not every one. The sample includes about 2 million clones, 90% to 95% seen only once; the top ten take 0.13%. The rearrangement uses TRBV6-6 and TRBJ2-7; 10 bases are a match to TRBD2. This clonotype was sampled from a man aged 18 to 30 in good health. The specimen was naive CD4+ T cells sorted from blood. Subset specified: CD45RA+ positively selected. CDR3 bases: TGTGCCAGCAGTCCCCTGCTAGCGGGAGCTCTCTACGAGCAGTACTTC. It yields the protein CASSPLLAGALYEQYF.